This TCR beta chain is from a study of graft-versus-host responses after intestinal transplantation. About the study: All of the recipients had induction that used anti-thymocyte globulin, then tacrolimus and steroids for around three years.

The CDR3 spans 12 residues. Germline V CDR1 and CDR2: SGHRS, YFSETQ. V was trimmed by 0 bases and J by 7 bases, leaving 7 bases between them. Study conclusions and caveats: Among circulating GvH clones, peak levels were associated with early post-transplant declines in HvG clones.

CD4 and CD8 responders that proliferated in the reaction were FACS-sorted. A few counts support this clone. Using immunoSEQ multiplex PCR, the repertoire was profiled, and TCRdb retains in-frame clones only, with some absent. The data contain around 19,000 clones, about 40% of them singletons. Sequences were derived from alloreactive CD4+ T cells from a mixed lymphocyte reaction culture, sampled before transplantation. Subset here: CFSE-low proliferating T cells sorted from roughly six-day pre-transplant mixed lymphocyte reaction (GvH or HvG direction). The chain joins TRBV5-1 to TRBJ2-5; no clear D gene. This TCR was sampled from a human patient who was an organ donor for intestinal transplantation. CDR3 sequence: CASSLGAGTQYF. The CDR3 DNA follows: TGCGCCAGCAGCTTGGGGGCCGGGACCCAGTACTTC. The variable domain in full, completed from reference TRBV5-1 and TRBJ2-5, reads KAGVTQTPRYLIKTRGQQVTLSCSPISGHRSVSWYQQTPGQGLQFLFEYFSETQRNKGNFPGRFSGRQFSNSRSEMNVSTLELGDSALYLCASSLGAGTQYFGPGTRLLVL.